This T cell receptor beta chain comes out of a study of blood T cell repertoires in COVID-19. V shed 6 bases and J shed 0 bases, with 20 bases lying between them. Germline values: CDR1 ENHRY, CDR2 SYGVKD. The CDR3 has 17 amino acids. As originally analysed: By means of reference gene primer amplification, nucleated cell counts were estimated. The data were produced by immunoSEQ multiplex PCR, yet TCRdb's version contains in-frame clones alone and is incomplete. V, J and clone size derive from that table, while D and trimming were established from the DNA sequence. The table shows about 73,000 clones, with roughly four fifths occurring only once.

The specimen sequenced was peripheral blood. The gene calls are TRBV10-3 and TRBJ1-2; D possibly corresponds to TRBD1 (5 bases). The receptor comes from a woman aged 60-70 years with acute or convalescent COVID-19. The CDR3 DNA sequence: TGTGCCATCAGCCCGAGAGCTTCAGGGTTAGCTAACTATGGCTACACCTTC. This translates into CAISPRASGLANYGYTF.